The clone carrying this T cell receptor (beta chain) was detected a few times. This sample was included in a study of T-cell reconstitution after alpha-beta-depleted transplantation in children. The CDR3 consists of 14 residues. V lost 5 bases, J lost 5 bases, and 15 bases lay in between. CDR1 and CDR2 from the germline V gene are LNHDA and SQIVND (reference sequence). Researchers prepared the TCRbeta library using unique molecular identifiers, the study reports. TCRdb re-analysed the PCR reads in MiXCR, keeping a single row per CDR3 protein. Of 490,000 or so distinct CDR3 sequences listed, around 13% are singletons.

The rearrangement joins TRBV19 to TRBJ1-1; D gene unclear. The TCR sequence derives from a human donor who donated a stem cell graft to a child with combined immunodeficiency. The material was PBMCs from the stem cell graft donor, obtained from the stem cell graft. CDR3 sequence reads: CASSSFPGVTEAFF. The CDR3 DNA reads TGTGCCAGTAGTTCTTTCCCAGGAGTGACTGAAGCTTTCTTT. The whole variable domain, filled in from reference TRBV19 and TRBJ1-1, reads DGGITQSPKYLFRKEGQNVTLSCEQNLNHDAMYWYRQDPGQGLRLIYYSQIVNDFQKGDIAEGYSVSREKKESFPLTVTSAQKNPTAFYLCASSSFPGVTEAFFGQGTRLTVV.